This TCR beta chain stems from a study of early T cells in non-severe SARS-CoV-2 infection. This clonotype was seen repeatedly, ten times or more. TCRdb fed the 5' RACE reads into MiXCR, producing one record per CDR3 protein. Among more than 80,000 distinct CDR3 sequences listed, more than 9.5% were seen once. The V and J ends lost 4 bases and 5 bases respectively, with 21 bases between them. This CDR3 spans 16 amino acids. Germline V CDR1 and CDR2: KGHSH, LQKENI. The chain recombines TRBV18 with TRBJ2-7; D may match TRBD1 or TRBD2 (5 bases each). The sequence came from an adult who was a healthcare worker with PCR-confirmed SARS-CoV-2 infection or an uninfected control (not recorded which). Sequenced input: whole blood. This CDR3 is CASSQTLGVRDHEQYF. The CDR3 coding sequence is TGTGCCAGCTCACAAACCCTAGGAGTCAGGGACCACGAGCAGTACTTC. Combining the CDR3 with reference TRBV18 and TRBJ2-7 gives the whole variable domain NAGVMQNPRHLVRRRGQEARLRCSPMKGHSHVYWYRQLPEEGLKFMVYLQKENIIDESGMPKERFSAEFPKEGPSILRIQQVVRGDSAAYFCASSQTLGVRDHEQYFGPGTRLTVT.